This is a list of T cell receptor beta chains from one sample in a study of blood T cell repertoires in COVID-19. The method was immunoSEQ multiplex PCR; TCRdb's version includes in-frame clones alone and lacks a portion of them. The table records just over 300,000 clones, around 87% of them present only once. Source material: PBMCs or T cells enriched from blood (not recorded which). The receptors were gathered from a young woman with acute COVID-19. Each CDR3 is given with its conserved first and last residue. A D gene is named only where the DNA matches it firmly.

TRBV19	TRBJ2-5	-	TGTGCCAGTAGTATTATCGGGTATGGGGAGACCCAGTACTTC	CASSIIGYGETQYF
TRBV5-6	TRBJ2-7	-	TGTGCCAGCACTCATGGCAGCTACGAGCAGTACTTC	CASTHGSYEQYF
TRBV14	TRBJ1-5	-	TGTGCCAGCAGCCGGGACATCAATCAGCCCCAGCATTTT	CASSRDINQPQHF
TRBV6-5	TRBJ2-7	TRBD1	TGTGCCAGCAGCTTTTTAACAGGGGGCTCTCGGGAGCAGTACTTC	CASSFLTGGSREQYF
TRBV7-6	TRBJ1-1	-	TGTGCCAGCAGCTTAGTTGCCGGTTTGAACACTGAAGCTTTCTTT	CASSLVAGLNTEAFF
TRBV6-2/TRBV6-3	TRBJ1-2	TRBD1	TGTGCCAGCAGTTACTCGAGAGACAGGGGACTCTACACCTTC	CASSYSRDRGLYTF
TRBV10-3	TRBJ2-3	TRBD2	TGTGCCATCATAGCGGGAGGGCCGTCCGATACGCAGTATTTT	CAIIAGGPSDTQYF
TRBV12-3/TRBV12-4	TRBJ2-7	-	TGTGCCAGCAGTCCAGGGATCTCCTACGAGCAGTACTTC	CASSPGISYEQYF
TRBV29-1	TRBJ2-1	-	TGCAGTTCTAAAGGGGAAACCTACAATGAGCAGTTCTTC	CSSKGETYNEQFF
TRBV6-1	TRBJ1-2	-	TGTGCCAGCAGTGAAGCAGGGGGCTATGGCTACACCTTC	CASSEAGGYGYTF
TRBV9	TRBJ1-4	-	TGTGCCAGCAGCCCATCGACAGGAACTAATGAAAAACTGTTTTTT	CASSPSTGTNEKLFF
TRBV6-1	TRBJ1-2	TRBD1	TGTGCCAGCAGTGACGCGTTTACAGGGGTCAACTATGGCTACACCTTC	CASSDAFTGVNYGYTF
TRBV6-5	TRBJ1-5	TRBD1	TGTGCCAGCAGACTGGACAGGGTTCAGCCCCAGCATTTT	CASRLDRVQPQHF
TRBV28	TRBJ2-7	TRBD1	TGTGCCTCAAGGGGACAGGGGACCTACGAGCAGTACTTC	CASRGQGTYEQYF
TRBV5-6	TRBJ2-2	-	TGTGCCAGCAGCTTGGACCAGGTCTCGTACACCGGGGAGCTGTTTTTT	CASSLDQVSYTGELFF